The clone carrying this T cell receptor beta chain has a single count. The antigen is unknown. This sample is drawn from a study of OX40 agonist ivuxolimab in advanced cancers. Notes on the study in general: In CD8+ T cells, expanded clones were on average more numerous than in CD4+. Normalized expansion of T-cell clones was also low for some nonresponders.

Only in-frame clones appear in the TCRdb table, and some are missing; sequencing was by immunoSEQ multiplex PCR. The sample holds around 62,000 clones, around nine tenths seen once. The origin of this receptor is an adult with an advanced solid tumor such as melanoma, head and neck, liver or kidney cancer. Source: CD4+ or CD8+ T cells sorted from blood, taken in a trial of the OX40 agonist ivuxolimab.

CDR3 DNA sequence: TGTGCCAGCAGTTTCAGGGAGGGGCCCCAGCATTTT. It specifies CASSFREGPQHF. The V and J genes are TRBV27 and TRBJ1-5; possible D gene TRBD1, 5 bases. The germline V and J ends were trimmed by 3 bases and 9 bases, with 9 bases remaining between them. Germline V lookup: CDR1 MNHEY, CDR2 SMNVEV (reference sequence). CDR3 length: 12 amino acids.